This T cell receptor beta chain was documented in a study of monozygotic twins with inflammatory bowel disease. The germline gives CDR1 LGHDT, CDR2 YNNKEL (reference sequence). The CDR3 length is 17 residues. After re-calling the 5' RACE reads, TCRdb lists one entry per CDR3 protein, DNA absent. The specimen's table records 350,000 to 550,000 distinct CDR3 sequences. The chain uses TRBV3-1 and TRBJ1-1. Sequenced input: blood. This TCR was recovered from a human donor with ulcerative colitis or Crohn's disease, or a healthy co-twin of an affected twin (not recorded which). The CDR3 sequence is CASSQYVRVETYTEAFF.